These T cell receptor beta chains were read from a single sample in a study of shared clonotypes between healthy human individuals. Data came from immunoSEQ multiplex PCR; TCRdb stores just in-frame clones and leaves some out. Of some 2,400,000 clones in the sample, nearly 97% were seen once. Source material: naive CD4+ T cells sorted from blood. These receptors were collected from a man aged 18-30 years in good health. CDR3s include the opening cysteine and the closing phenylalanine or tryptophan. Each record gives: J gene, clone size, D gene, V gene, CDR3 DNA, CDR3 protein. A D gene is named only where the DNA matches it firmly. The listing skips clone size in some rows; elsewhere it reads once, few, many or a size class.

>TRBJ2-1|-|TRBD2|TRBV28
TGTGCCAGCAGTGGGGCGGGGGGCCAAAACAATGAGCAGTTCTTC
CASSGAGGQNNEQFF
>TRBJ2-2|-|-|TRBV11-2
TGTGCCAGCAGCACGAGGACCCAGAACACCGGGGAGCTGTTTTTT
CASSTRTQNTGELFF
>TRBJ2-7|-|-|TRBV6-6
TGTGCCAGCAGGACGTCAGCCTACGAGCAGTACTTC
CASRTSAYEQYF
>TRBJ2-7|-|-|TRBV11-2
TGTGCCAGCAGCTCACCCCAGGCGGGCGAGCAGTACTTC
CASSSPQAGEQYF
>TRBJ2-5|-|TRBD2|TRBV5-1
TGCGCCAGCAGCTTAACTGGACTAGCAGGCGAGACCCAGTACTTC
CASSLTGLAGETQYF
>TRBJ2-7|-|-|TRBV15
TGTGCCACCAGCAGAGATCGAAGGGCCGAGCAGTACTTC
CATSRDRRAEQYF
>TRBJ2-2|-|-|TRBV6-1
TGTGCCAGCAATTTCCAGGGCGACACCGGGGAGCTGTTTTTT
CASNFQGDTGELFF
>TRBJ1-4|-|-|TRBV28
TGTGCCAGCAGTTTGGTCGCAACTAATGAAAAACTGTTTTTT
CASSLVATNEKLFF
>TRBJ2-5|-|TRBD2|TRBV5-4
TGTGCCAGCAGCTTGGCACTAGCGGGGGGACAAGAGACCCAGTACTTC
CASSLALAGGQETQYF
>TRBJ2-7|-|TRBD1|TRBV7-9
TGTGCCAGCAGCTCGACAGGGCCGCCGGACTACGAGCAGTACTTC
CASSSTGPPDYEQYF
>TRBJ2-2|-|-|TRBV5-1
TGCGCCAGCAGCTCCATGAACACCGGGGAGCTGTTTTTT
CASSSMNTGELFF
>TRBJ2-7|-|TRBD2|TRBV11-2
TGTGCCAGCAGCTTAGGTCGGCTAGCGGGGATCTCCTACGAGCAGTACTTC
CASSLGRLAGISYEQYF
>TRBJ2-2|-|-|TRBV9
TGTGCCAGCAGCGTATGGGGCTTATCGGGCACCGGGGAGCTGTTTTTT
CASSVWGLSGTGELFF
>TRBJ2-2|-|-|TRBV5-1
TGCGCCAGCAGCCCCGGGACACAGAACACCGGGGAGCTGTTTTTT
CASSPGTQNTGELFF
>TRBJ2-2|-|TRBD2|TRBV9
TGTGCCAGCAGCGCCGCTAGCGGGAACACCGGGGAGCTGTTTTTT
CASSAASGNTGELFF
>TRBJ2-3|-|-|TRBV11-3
TGTGCCAGCAGCTTACGCGCGTCCCCCACAGATACGCAGTATTTT
CASSLRASPTDTQYF
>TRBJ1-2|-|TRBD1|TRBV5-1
TGCGCCAGCAGCTTGATTCCAGCCGGAGAACAGGGGGCGGCTGGCTACACCTTC
CASSLIPAGEQGAAGYTF
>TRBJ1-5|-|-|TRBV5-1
TGCGCCAGCAGCCTTCCAGGGGCTTGCAATCAGCCCCAGCATTTT
CASSLPGACNQPQHF
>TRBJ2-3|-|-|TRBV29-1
TGCAGCGTTGATAAGGCAGGGATAACAGATACGCAGTATTTT
CSVDKAGITDTQYF
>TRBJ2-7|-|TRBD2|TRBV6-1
TGTGCCAGCACCCTGACTAGCGGGAGCTCCTACGAGCAGTACTTC
CASTLTSGSSYEQYF
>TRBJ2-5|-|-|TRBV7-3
TGTGCCAGCAGCGCGGGGGACAGACGCCAAGAGACCCAGTACTTC
CASSAGDRRQETQYF
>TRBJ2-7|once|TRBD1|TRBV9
TGTGCCAGCAGCGTAGAGAAGGGGGACAGGGGTTTACCCTACGAGCAGTACTTC
CASSVEKGDRGLPYEQYF
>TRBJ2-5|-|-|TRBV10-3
TGTGCCATCAGTGAGTCGGGGCAGGCCCTACGAGAGACCCAGTACTTC
CAISESGQALRETQYF
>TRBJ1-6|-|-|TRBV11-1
TGTGCCAGCAGCTTTGGGGGCGGGAATAATTCACCCCTCCACTTT
CASSFGGGNNSPLHF
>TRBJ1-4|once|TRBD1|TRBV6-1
TGTGCCAGCAGTGTAGGCCAGGGGGATGAAAAACTGTTTTTT
CASSVGQGDEKLFF
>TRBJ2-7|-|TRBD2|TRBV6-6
TGTGCCAGCAGTTACTCGATTGCGGGAGCGAACCACGAGCAGTACTTC
CASSYSIAGANHEQYF
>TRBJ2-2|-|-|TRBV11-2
TGTGCCAGCAGCCCCGGTCGGGGGCGCCGGACCGGGGAGCTGTTTTTT
CASSPGRGRRTGELFF
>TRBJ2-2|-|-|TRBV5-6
TGTGCCAGCTGGCAGGCAGGGTCTGGGTTGAACACCGGGGAGCTGTTTTTT
CASWQAGSGLNTGELFF
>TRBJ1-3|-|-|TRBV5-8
TGTGCCAGCAGCACTGGGAGGACTGGAAACACCATATATTTT
CASSTGRTGNTIYF
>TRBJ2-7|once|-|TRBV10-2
TGCGCGTCCTACGAGCAGTACTTC
CASYEQYF
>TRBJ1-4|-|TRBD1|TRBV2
TGTGCCAGCCGACTCGGGACAGGAGTATATGCAACTAATGAAAAACTGTTTTTT
CASRLGTGVYATNEKLFF
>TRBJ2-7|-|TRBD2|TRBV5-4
TGTGCCAGCAGCTTGGGCTCTAGCGGGACCTACGAGCAGTACTTC
CASSLGSSGTYEQYF
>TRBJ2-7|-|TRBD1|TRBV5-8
TGTGCCAGCAGTTTTGGACAGGGACAAACGTACGAGCAGTACTTC
CASSFGQGQTYEQYF
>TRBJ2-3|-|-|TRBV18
TGTGCCAGCTCACAACTGACAGATACGCAGTATTTT
CASSQLTDTQYF
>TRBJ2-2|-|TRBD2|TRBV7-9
TGTGCCAGCAGCCTCGGACTAGCGACCGGGGAGCTGTTTTTT
CASSLGLATGELFF
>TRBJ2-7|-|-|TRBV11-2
TGTGCCAGCAGCTTAGCGGGGGTGGGCTACGAGCAGTACTTC
CASSLAGVGYEQYF
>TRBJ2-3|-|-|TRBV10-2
TGCGCCAGCAGTGATGGCAGGGGGGGTAACACAGATACGCAGTATTTT
CASSDGRGGNTDTQYF
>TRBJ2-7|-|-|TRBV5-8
TGTGCCAGCACCTATCGGCCGGCCGGTAGCTACGAGCAGTACTTC
CASTYRPAGSYEQYF
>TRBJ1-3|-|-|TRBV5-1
TGCGCCAGCAGCACCGGGGTAGTTGCGGACACCATATATTTT
CASSTGVVADTIYF
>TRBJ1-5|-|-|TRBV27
TGTGCCAGCAGTTCCCGGGTGAATCAGCCCCAGCATTTT
CASSSRVNQPQHF
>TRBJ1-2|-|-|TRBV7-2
TGTGCCAGCAGCTTAAAGGGCCTTTCCTTTTATGGCTACACCTTC
CASSLKGLSFYGYTF
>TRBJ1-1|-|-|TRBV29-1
TGCAGCGTGAGGGACGTGGACACTGAAGCTTTCTTT
CSVRDVDTEAFF
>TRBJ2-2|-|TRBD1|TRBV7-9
TGTGCCAGCAGCTTAGTACAGGGGACATTCAACACCGGGGAGCTGTTTTTT
CASSLVQGTFNTGELFF
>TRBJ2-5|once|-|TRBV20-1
TGCAGTGCTAGAAAACTCGAGACCCAGTACTTC
CSARKLETQYF
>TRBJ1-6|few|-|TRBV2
TGTGCCAGCAGCGGACAGAGATCACCCCTCCACTTT
CASSGQRSPLHF
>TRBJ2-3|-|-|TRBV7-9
TGTGCCAGCAGATCCTTAGGAGGGGGCATTCTAGATACGCAGTATTTT
CASRSLGGGILDTQYF
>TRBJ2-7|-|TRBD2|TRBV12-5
TGTGCTAGTGGAACCGGGACTAGCGGAACCGAGCAGTACTTC
CASGTGTSGTEQYF
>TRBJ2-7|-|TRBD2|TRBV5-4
TGTGCCAGCAGCTCCAAGGAGCGGGAGCATCTGGGACAAGAGCAGTACTTC
CASSSKEREHLGQEQYF
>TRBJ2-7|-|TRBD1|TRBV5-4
TGTGCCAGCGGAGCCAGGGACAGGAACTCCTACGAGCAGTACTTC
CASGARDRNSYEQYF
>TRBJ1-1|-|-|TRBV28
TGTGCCAGCAGTTTACTAACAGGGTCGAACACTGAAGCTTTCTTT
CASSLLTGSNTEAFF
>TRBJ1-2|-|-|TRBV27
TGTGCCAGCAGTTTGGAGGGTACCAATGGCTACACCTTC
CASSLEGTNGYTF
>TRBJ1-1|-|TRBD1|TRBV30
TGTGCCTGGAATGGACAGGGTGGGGGGACTGAAGCTTTCTTT
CAWNGQGGGTEAFF
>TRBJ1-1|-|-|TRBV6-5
TGTGCCAGCAGTTACCTCGCGAGGAACACTGAAGCTTTCTTT
CASSYLARNTEAFF
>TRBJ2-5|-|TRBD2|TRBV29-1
TGCAGCGTCCTAAGCGGGAGTCTTCAAGAGACCCAGTACTTC
CSVLSGSLQETQYF
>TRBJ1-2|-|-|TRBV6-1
TGTGCCAGCAGTGAAGAGGGGACGGTTAACTATGGCTACACCTTC
CASSEEGTVNYGYTF
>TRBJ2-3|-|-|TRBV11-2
TGTGCCAGCAGCTCTAGACACCCAGGCACAGATACGCAGTATTTT
CASSSRHPGTDTQYF
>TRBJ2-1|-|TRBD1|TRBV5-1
TGCGCCAGCAGCTTGGCGCCGGGACAGGGCTACAATGAGCAGTTCTTC
CASSLAPGQGYNEQFF
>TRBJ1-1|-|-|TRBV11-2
TGTGCCAGCAGCTTAGTTTTGGGGGGCACTGAAGCTTTCTTT
CASSLVLGGTEAFF
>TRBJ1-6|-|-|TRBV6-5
TGTGCCAGCCGCCTGGGGCAGAATTCACCCCTCCACTTT
CASRLGQNSPLHF